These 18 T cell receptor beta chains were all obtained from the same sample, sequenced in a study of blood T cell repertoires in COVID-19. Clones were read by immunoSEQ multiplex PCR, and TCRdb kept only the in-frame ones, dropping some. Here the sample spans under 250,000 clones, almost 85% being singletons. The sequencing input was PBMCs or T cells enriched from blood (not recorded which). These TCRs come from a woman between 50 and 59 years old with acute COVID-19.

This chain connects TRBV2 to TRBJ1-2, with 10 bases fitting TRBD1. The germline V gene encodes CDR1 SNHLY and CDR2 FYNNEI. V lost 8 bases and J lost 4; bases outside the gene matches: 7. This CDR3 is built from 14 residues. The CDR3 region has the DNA TGTGCCAGCTACCGGGACAGGGGCCCCTATGGCTACACCTTC. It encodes CASYRDRGPYGYTF.

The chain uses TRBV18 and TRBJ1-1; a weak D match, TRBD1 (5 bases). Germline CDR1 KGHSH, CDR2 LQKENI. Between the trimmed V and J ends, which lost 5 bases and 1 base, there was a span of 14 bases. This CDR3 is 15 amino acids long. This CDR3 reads CASSGYVGENTEAFF. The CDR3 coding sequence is TGTGCCAGCTCAGGATACGTAGGGGAGAACACTGAAGCTTTCTTT.

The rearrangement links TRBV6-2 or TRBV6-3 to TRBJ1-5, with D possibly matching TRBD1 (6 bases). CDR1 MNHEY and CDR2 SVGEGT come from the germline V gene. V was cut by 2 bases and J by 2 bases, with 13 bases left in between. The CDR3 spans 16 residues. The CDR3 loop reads CASSYGGGAGNQPQHF. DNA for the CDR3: TGTGCCAGCAGTTACGGCGGGGGCGCCGGCAATCAGCCCCAGCATTTT.

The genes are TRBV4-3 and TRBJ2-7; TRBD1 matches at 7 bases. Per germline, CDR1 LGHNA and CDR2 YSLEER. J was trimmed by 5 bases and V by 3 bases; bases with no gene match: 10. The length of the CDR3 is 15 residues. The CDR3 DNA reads TGCGCCAGCAGCCAGACCCAACAGGGGTGGGACGAGCAGTACTTC. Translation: CASSQTQQGWDEQYF.

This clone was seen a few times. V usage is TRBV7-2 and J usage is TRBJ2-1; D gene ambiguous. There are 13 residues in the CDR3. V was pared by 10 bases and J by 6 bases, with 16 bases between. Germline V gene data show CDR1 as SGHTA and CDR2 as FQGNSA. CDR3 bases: TGTGCCACCCAAATTGCGACTTTCAATGAGCAGTTCTTC. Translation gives CATQIATFNEQFF. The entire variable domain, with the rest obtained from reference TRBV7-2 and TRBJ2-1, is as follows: GAGVSQSPSNKVTEKGKDVELRCDPISGHTALYWYRQSLGQGLEFLIYFQGNSAPDKSGLPSDRFSAERTGGSVSTLTIQRTQQEDSAVYLCATQIATFNEQFFGPGTRLTVL.

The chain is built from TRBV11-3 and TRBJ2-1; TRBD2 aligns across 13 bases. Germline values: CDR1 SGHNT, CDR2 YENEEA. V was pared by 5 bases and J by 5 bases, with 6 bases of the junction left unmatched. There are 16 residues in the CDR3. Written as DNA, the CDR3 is TGTGCCAGCAGCAAACTAGCGGGGGGGCTCCACAATGAGCAGTTCTTC. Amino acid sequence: CASSKLAGGLHNEQFF.

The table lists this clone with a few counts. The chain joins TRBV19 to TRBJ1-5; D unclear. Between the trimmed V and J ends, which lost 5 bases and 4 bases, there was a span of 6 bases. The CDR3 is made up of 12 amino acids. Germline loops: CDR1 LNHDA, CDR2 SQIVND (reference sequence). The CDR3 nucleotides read TGTGCCAGTAGTCCCTTAAATCAGCCCCAGCATTTT. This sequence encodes CASSPLNQPQHF.

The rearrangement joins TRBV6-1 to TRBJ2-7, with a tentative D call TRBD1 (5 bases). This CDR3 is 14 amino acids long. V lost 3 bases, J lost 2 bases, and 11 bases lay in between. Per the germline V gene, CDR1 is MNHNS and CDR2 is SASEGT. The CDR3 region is CASSELRGAYEQYF. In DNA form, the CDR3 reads TGTGCCAGCAGTGAGTTAAGGGGCGCCTACGAGCAGTACTTC.

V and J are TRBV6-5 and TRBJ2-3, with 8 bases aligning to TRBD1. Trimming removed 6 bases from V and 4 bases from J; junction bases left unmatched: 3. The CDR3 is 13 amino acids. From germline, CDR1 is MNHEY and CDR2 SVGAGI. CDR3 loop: CASSDRGSDTQYF. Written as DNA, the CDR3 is TGTGCCAGCAGCGACAGGGGATCAGATACGCAGTATTTT.

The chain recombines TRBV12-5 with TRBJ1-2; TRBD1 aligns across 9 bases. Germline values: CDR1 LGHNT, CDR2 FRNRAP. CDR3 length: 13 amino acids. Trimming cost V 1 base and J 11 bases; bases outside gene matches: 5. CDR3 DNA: TGTGCTAGTGGTTTGGCAGGGGACAGGGTATACACCTTC. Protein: CASGLAGDRVYTF.

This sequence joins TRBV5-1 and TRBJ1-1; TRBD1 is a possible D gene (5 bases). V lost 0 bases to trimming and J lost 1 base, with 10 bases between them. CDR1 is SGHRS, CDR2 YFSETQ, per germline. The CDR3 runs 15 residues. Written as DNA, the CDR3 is TGCGCCAGCAGCTTGGATGGCAGGGCGAACACTGAAGCTTTCTTT. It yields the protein CASSLDGRANTEAFF.

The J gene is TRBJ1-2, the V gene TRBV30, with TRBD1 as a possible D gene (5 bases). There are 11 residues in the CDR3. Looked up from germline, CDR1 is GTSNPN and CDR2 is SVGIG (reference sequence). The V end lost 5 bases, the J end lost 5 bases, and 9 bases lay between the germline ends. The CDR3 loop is CAWSTVYGYTF. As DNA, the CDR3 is TGTGCCTGGTCGACAGTTTATGGCTACACCTTC.

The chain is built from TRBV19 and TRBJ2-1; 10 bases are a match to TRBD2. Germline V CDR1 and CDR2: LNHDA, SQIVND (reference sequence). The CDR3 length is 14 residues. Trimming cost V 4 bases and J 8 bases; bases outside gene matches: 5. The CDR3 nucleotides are TGTGCCAGTAGTAGTAGCGGGGGGCTCTATGAGCAGTTCTTC. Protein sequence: CASSSSGGLYEQFF.

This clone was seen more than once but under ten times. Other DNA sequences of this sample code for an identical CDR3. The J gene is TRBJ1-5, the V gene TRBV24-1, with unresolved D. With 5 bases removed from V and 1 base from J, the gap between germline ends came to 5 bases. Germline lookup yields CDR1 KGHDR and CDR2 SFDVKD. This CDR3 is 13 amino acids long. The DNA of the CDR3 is TGTGCCACCAGTGGAGGGAGCAATCAGCCCCAGCATTTT. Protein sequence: CATSGGSNQPQHF.

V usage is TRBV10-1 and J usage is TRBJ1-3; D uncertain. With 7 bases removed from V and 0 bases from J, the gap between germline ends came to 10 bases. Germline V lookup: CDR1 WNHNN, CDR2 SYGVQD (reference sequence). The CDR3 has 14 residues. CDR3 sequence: CASISTASGNTIYF. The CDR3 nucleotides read TGCGCCAGCATTAGTACAGCCTCTGGAAACACCATATATTTT.

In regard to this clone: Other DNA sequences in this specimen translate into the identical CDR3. This chain's CDR3 is CASSLGGGQPQHF. CDR3 DNA: TGTGCCAGCAGCTTAGGGGGCGGTCAGCCCCAGCATTTT. The chain carries TRBV7-2 and TRBJ1-5, with D perhaps matching TRBD1 (5 bases). The CDR3 extends over 13 amino acids. Germline-derived CDR1 and CDR2 are SGHTA and FQGNSA. V lost 1 base and J 6 bases, leaving 7 bases between the germline ends.

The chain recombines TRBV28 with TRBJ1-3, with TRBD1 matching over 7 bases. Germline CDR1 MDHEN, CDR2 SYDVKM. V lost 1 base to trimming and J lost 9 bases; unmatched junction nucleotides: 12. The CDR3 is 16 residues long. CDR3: CASSLSGGEGASTIYF. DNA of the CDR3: TGTGCCAGCAGTTTATCAGGAGGCGAGGGGGCGAGCACCATATATTTT.

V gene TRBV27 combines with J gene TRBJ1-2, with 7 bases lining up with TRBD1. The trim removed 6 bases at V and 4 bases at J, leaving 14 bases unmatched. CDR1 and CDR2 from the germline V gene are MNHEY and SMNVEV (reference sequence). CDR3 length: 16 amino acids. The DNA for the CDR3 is TGTGCCAGCAGCCTACATACCCAAACAGGGGCCTATGGCTACACCTTC. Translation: CASSLHTQTGAYGYTF.